A single sample is the source of the 20 T cell receptor beta chains below, sequenced in a study of T cell changes during pregnancy in multiple sclerosis. Sequencing was performed with immunoSEQ multiplex PCR; in TCRdb, only in-frame clones are kept and a portion is missing. The table lists about 39,000 clones, approximately 94% of them singletons, with roughly 0.35% in the top ten. This sample comprised CD4+ T cells from peripheral blood mononuclear cells, obtained after pregnancy. Receptor source: a female donor with multiple sclerosis, enrolled in a pregnancy study.

The chain uses TRBV5-6 and TRBJ2-6; a possible D gene is TRBD2 (6 bases). V gave up 4 bases and J gave up 0 bases, with 17 bases separating them. Germline loops: CDR1 SGHDT, CDR2 YYEEEE. This CDR3 region has 18 residues. As DNA, the CDR3 is TGTGCCAGCAGCCCGTGGGGACTGTCTAACTCTGGGGCCAACGTCCTGACTTTC. The encoded protein is CASSPWGLSNSGANVLTF.

In this sample, this clone turned up once. The V call is TRBV25-1, the J call TRBJ1-1, with 8 bases that match TRBD1. Looked up from germline, CDR1 is MGHDK and CDR2 is SYGVNS. CDR3 length: 14 amino acids. V shed 4 bases and J 1 base; nucleotides not matched to a gene: 2. The CDR3: CASSVDRGNTEAFF. As DNA, the CDR3 is TGTGCCAGCAGTGTTGACAGGGGGAACACTGAAGCTTTCTTT. Drawing the rest from reference TRBV25-1 and TRBJ1-1, the complete variable domain is EADIYQTPRYLVIGTGKKITLECSQTMGHDKMYWYQQDPGMELHLIHYSYGVNSTEKGDLSSESTVSRIRTEHFPLTLESARPSHTSQYLCASSVDRGNTEAFFGQGTRLTVV.

The V gene is TRBV5-6, the J gene TRBJ2-7; TRBD1 aligns across 7 bases. Germline CDR1 SGHDT, CDR2 YYEEEE. Losses at the gene ends were 4 bases for V and 4 bases for J; bases not matched to a gene: 8. CDR3 length: 14 residues. CDR3 DNA sequence: TGTGCCAGCAGCCCCCAGGGACAGATTTACGAGCAGTACTTC. It is translated as CASSPQGQIYEQYF.

This chain connects TRBV5-6 to TRBJ1-2; no firm D call. This CDR3 spans 11 amino acids. Deletions cut 1 base from V and 8 bases from J, with 6 bases between. Germline V CDR1 and CDR2: SGHDT, YYEEEE. The CDR3 sequence is CASSLTSGYTF. CDR3 bases: TGTGCCAGCAGCTTGACGAGCGGCTACACCTTC.

The J gene is TRBJ2-4, the V gene TRBV5-1, with D tentatively TRBD2 (6 bases). V was shortened by 3 bases and J by 2 bases, with 9 bases between the two germline ends. The germline V gene encodes CDR1 SGHRS and CDR2 YFSETQ. This CDR3 is 14 amino acids long. CDR3 coding DNA: TGCGCCAGCAGCTCCCGGGGGACCAAAAACATTCAGTACTTC. Translating gives CASSSRGTKNIQYF.

The gene calls are TRBV7-9 and TRBJ2-7, with D possibly TRBD2 on 5 matching bases. The CDR3 length is 15 residues. Per the germline V gene, CDR1 is SEHNR and CDR2 is FQNEAQ (reference sequence). Trimming removed 1 base from V and 0 bases from J, with 10 bases in between. The CDR3 here is CASSLVAGSSYEQYF. DNA for the CDR3: TGTGCCAGCAGCTTAGTCGCGGGTAGCTCCTACGAGCAGTACTTC.

The J gene is TRBJ2-4, the V gene TRBV10-2; D perhaps matches TRBD2 (5 bases). The V gene lost 7 bases and the J gene lost 1 base, with 17 bases spanning the gap. In germline, CDR1 is WSHSY, CDR2 SAAADI. The CDR3 contains 16 residues. The DNA of the CDR3 is TGCGCCAGCACTGCGGGCCCTCCGAGGGCCAAAAACATTCAGTACTTC. It codes for CASTAGPPRAKNIQYF.

V is TRBV2 and J is TRBJ1-5; TRBD1 aligns across 10 bases. The ends lost 5 bases at V and 2 bases at J; junction bases unmatched: 6. Per germline, CDR1 SNHLY and CDR2 FYNNEI. CDR3 length: 16 amino acids. CDR3 sequence: CASSSGQGSGNQPQHF. Written as DNA, the CDR3 is TGTGCCAGCAGTTCGGGACAGGGGAGCGGCAATCAGCCCCAGCATTTT.

V usage is TRBV7-9 and J usage is TRBJ1-1; tentatively, D is TRBD1 (5 bases). The CDR3 length is 17 residues. Germline loops: CDR1 SEHNR, CDR2 FQNEAQ (reference sequence). V was trimmed by 4 bases and J by 5 bases, leaving 23 bases between them. The CDR3 sequence is CASSSGNERGTWTEAFF. Written as DNA, the CDR3 is TGTGCCAGCAGCTCAGGGAACGAGAGAGGAACCTGGACTGAAGCTTTCTTT.

V is TRBV7-2 and J is TRBJ1-2; D not certain. Trimming shortened V by 1 base and J by 7 bases, and 10 bases separated the two germline ends. CDR3 size: 13 residues. The germline V gene has CDR1 SGHTA and CDR2 FQGNSA. The CDR3: CASSLEILRGYTF. In nucleotides, the CDR3 is TGTGCCAGCAGCTTAGAGATTTTGCGTGGCTACACCTTC.

The chain has TRBV27 and TRBJ1-4, with 8 bases fitting TRBD1. The ends lost 6 bases at V and 8 bases at J; junction bases unmatched: 11. This CDR3 has 15 residues. Per the germline V gene, CDR1 is MNHEY and CDR2 is SMNVEV (reference sequence). Written as DNA, the CDR3 is TGTGCCAGCAGCTTCAGGGGGCATCAGGGGGAAAAACTGTTTTTT. Translation gives CASSFRGHQGEKLFF.

The chain combines TRBV9 with TRBJ1-1, with D possibly being TRBD1 (5 bases). Trimming left V 0 bases short and J 10 bases short, with 19 bases between. CDR1 and CDR2 from the germline V gene are SGDLS and YYNGEE. This CDR3 contains 15 residues. CDR3 loop: CASSVESQGPGGAFF. Written as DNA, the CDR3 is TGTGCCAGCAGCGTAGAATCCCAGGGCCCGGGGGGAGCTTTCTTT. Looking up the rest from reference TRBV9 and TRBJ1-1 gives the full variable domain: DSGVTQTPKHLITATGQRVTLRCSPRSGDLSVYWYQQSLDQGLQFLIQYYNGEERAKGNILERFSAQQFPDLHSELNLSSLELGDSALYFCASSVESQGPGGAFFGQGTRLTVV.

This sequence joins TRBV7-9 and TRBJ2-1; no firm D call. Trimming removed 5 bases at V and 4 bases at J, with 9 bases between. Germline CDR1 reads SEHNR; CDR2 reads FQNEAQ (reference sequence). The CDR3 is 13 residues long. CDR3 in amino acids: CASSENEYNEQFF. The DNA of the CDR3 is TGTGCCAGCAGCGAGAATGAGTACAATGAGCAGTTCTTC.

In DNA, the CDR3 is TGTGCCAGCAGCTTAAGGCGGCAAAGCTCCTATAATTCACCCCTCCACTTT. It specifies CASSLRRQSSYNSPLHF. This sequence joins TRBV13 and TRBJ1-6; D call uncertain. The CDR3 has 17 amino acids. Germline lookup yields CDR1 PRHDT and CDR2 FYEKMQ (reference sequence). Between the trimmed V and J ends, which lost 2 bases and 0 bases, there was a span of 11 bases. Together with reference TRBV13 and TRBJ1-6, the CDR3 gives the full variable domain: AAGVIQSPRHLIKEKRETATLKCYPIPRHDTVYWYQQGPGQDPQFLISFYEKMQSDKGSIPDRFSAQQFSDYHSELNMSSLELGDSALYFCASSLRRQSSYNSPLHFGNGTRLTVT.

The gene calls are TRBV4-1 and TRBJ1-5, with D possibly being TRBD1 (5 bases). This CDR3 is built from 15 residues. The germline V gene encodes CDR1 MGHRA and CDR2 YSYEKL. Trimming left V 0 bases short and J 4 bases short, with 10 bases between. CDR3 DNA: TGCGCCAGCAGCCAAGAGGGCGGGGGGAATCAGCCCCAGCATTTT. This gives the protein CASSQEGGGNQPQHF.

The chain is built from TRBV6-5 and TRBJ2-7; TRBD2 is a possible D gene (6 bases). V lost 2 bases, J lost 3 bases, and 17 bases lay in between. The CDR3 loop spans 16 amino acids. Per germline, CDR1 MNHEY and CDR2 SVGAGI. CDR3 protein: CASSYGRGGRVYEQYF. In DNA form, the CDR3 reads TGTGCCAGCAGTTACGGGCGGGGAGGTAGGGTCTACGAGCAGTACTTC.

The rearrangement joins TRBV28 to TRBJ2-3, with D tentatively TRBD2 (5 bases). The germline V gene encodes CDR1 MDHEN and CDR2 SYDVKM. The germline V and J ends were trimmed by 11 bases and 5 bases, with 17 bases remaining between them. The CDR3 loop spans 13 amino acids. The CDR3 coding sequence is TGTGCCTCCCAGAGGGATCGCCTAGATACGCAGTATTTT. Amino acids: CASQRDRLDTQYF.

This chain joins TRBV5-6 and TRBJ1-1, with a weak D call TRBD1 (6 bases). The CDR3 length is 14 residues. The germline V gene has CDR1 SGHDT and CDR2 YYEEEE. V lost 4 bases and J lost 11, with 21 bases in between. CDR3 sequence reads: CASSRRGGGRMAFF. The CDR3 DNA reads TGTGCCAGCAGCCGTAGGGGGGGAGGGCGGATGGCTTTCTTT.

The chain recombines TRBV5-1 with TRBJ1-4; D may be TRBD1 (5 bases). The V and J ends lost 2 bases and 8 bases respectively, with 10 bases between them. The CDR3 loop spans 13 amino acids. Germline-derived CDR1 and CDR2 are SGHRS and YFSETQ. The CDR3 loop reads CASSLGHAEKLFF. The CDR3 coding sequence is TGCGCCAGCAGCTTAGGACACGCCGAAAAACTGTTTTTT.

CDR3 bases: TGTGCCAGCAGCCGACTCAAAGACAATCAGCCCCAGCATTTT. Its translation is CASSRLKDNQPQHF. The chain carries TRBV6-5 and TRBJ1-5; no clear D. Germline CDR1 and CDR2: MNHEY and SVGAGI. This CDR3 contains 14 residues. Trimming removed 6 bases at V and 3 bases at J, with 12 bases between.